This TCR beta chain was profiled in a study of cytomegalovirus exposure and HLA in healthy donors. Whole-study results and caveats: Follow-up analysis later connected one missense variant in DCLRE1C with trimming of TCR beta V- and J-genes.

Primers: 60 Vbeta forward and 13 Jbeta reverse. The data were produced by immunoSEQ multiplex PCR, yet TCRdb's version contains in-frame clones alone and is incomplete. Reported are about 59,000 clones; the ten largest clones contain around 5.3%. In regard to this clone: Its antigen is undetermined.

The V end lost 5 bases, the J end lost 6 bases, and 9 bases lay between the germline ends. From germline, CDR1 is SGHRS and CDR2 YFSETQ. CDR3 length: 12 residues. The source material was PBMCs. This receptor was obtained from a young man in good health and CMV-seropositive. V is TRBV5-1 and J is TRBJ2-1; D is ambiguous. This CDR3 is CASSDSTNEQFF. The DNA for the CDR3 is TGCGCCAGCAGTGATAGCACCAATGAGCAGTTCTTC.